The T cell receptor (beta chain) described here comes from a study of human T cells and chemical hapten exposure. As for time point: patch test 3, about 24 weeks after DPC sensitization. Treatment here: therapeutic diphenylcyclopropenone sensitization with weekly scalp DPC. TCRdb analysed the RACE reads with MiXCR anew, one entry per CDR3 protein. The table records 50,000 or so distinct CDR3 sequences, approximately 9.9% of them present only once. The table lists this clonotype with many counts. The CDR3 runs 14 residues. J gave up 6 bases and V 8 bases, and 6 bases lay outside the gene matches. The TCR was taken from a woman between 40 and 55 years old with alopecia areata. Some clones in this sample may be carry-over from other donors' samples. The rearrangement uses TRBV12-3 or TRBV12-4 and TRBJ2-6, with 8 positions matching TRBD1. Sequenced material: whole blood, taken in connection with sensitization to the hapten diphenylcyclopropenone (DPC). The CDR3 loop is CASSRTGKANVLTF. CDR3 bases: TGTGCCAGCTCCCGGACAGGGAAGGCCAACGTCCTGACTTTC.